This is a list of T cell receptor beta chains from one sample in a study of PD-1 blockade in mismatch repair-deficient tumors. Method: immunoSEQ multiplex PCR; TCRdb's copy keeps in-frame clones and lacks some. The sample carries 40,000 to 65,000 clones, around 85% recorded once. The specimen was peripheral blood, collected about 4.5 months after starting pembrolizumab. Every receptor here comes from an adult with mismatch repair-deficient cancer. CDR3s include the opening cysteine and the closing phenylalanine or tryptophan. D genes are given only for firm matches. Clone size is not always given. Where it is, it says once, few, many or a class for expanded clones.

j_call: TRBJ1-2; clone_size: -; v_call: TRBV10-3; d_call: -; cdr3_aa: CALGPDSNGYTF; cdr3_nt: TGTGCCCTAGGCCCGGACAGCAATGGCTACACCTTC
j_call: TRBJ2-5; clone_size: -; v_call: TRBV10-3; d_call: -; cdr3_aa: CAISESRETQYF; cdr3_nt: TGTGCCATCAGTGAGTCACGGGAGACCCAGTACTTC
j_call: TRBJ2-1; clone_size: -; v_call: TRBV11-2; d_call: TRBD2; cdr3_aa: CASSSVTSGSNYEQFF; cdr3_nt: TGTGCCAGCAGCTCGGTAACTAGCGGGAGTAACTATGAGCAGTTCTTC
j_call: TRBJ2-3; clone_size: once; v_call: TRBV9; d_call: -; cdr3_aa: CASSVDPGGSTDTQYF; cdr3_nt: TGTGCCAGCAGCGTAGATCCCGGGGGAAGCACAGATACGCAGTATTTT
j_call: TRBJ2-3; clone_size: -; v_call: TRBV10-3; d_call: -; cdr3_aa: CAISVGLGTDTQYF; cdr3_nt: TGTGCCATCAGTGTAGGGTTGGGCACAGATACGCAGTATTTT
j_call: TRBJ2-3; clone_size: -; v_call: TRBV28; d_call: -; cdr3_aa: CASGYRDTQYF; cdr3_nt: TGTGCCAGCGGGTACAGGGATACGCAGTATTTT
j_call: TRBJ2-7; clone_size: -; v_call: TRBV11-2; d_call: TRBD1; cdr3_aa: CASSFQGAKRSYEQYF; cdr3_nt: TGTGCCAGCAGCTTTCAGGGGGCTAAACGCAGCTACGAGCAGTACTTC
j_call: TRBJ1-5; clone_size: few; v_call: TRBV19; d_call: -; cdr3_aa: CASSTGAQPQHF; cdr3_nt: TGTGCCAGTAGTACAGGGGCGCAGCCCCAGCATTTT
j_call: TRBJ2-2; clone_size: once; v_call: TRBV29-1; d_call: -; cdr3_aa: CSVGTGRELFF; cdr3_nt: TGCAGCGTAGGGACGGGGAGGGAGCTGTTTTTT
j_call: TRBJ2-2; clone_size: -; v_call: TRBV5-1; d_call: TRBD2; cdr3_aa: CASRETSGSKVAGELFF; cdr3_nt: TGCGCCAGTAGAGAGACTAGCGGGAGTAAGGTAGCCGGGGAGCTGTTTTTT
j_call: TRBJ2-3; clone_size: -; v_call: TRBV2; d_call: -; cdr3_aa: CAGSSSVLQGTQYF; cdr3_nt: TGTGCCGGATCCTCTAGCGTATTGCAAGGTACGCAGTATTTT
j_call: TRBJ1-2; clone_size: once; v_call: TRBV6-5; d_call: -; cdr3_aa: CASSRTRAESGYTF; cdr3_nt: TGTGCCAGCAGTCGAACCAGGGCCGAGTCTGGCTACACCTTC
j_call: TRBJ2-3; clone_size: once; v_call: TRBV18; d_call: -; cdr3_aa: CASSPQGLAYLASTDTQYF; cdr3_nt: TGTGCCAGCTCACCACAGGGTCTAGCGTATTTAGCTAGCACAGATACGCAGTATTTT
j_call: TRBJ2-3; clone_size: -; v_call: TRBV5-1; d_call: TRBD2; cdr3_aa: CASSEGTSGRVDTQYF; cdr3_nt: TGCGCCAGCAGCGAGGGGACTAGCGGGAGGGTGGATACGCAGTATTTT
j_call: TRBJ2-7; clone_size: -; v_call: TRBV6-6; d_call: -; cdr3_aa: CASRRDTVQYF; cdr3_nt: TGTGCCAGCAGGCGGGACACTGTACAGTACTTC
j_call: TRBJ2-2; clone_size: once; v_call: TRBV7-7; d_call: -; cdr3_aa: CASSLGAGGSVGELFF; cdr3_nt: TGTGCTAGCAGCTTAGGCGCTGGAGGTTCGGTCGGGGAGCTGTTTTTT
j_call: TRBJ2-3; clone_size: once; v_call: TRBV6-6; d_call: TRBD2; cdr3_aa: CASSYPSGIGDTQYF; cdr3_nt: TGTGCCAGCAGTTACCCAAGCGGGATAGGAGATACGCAGTATTTT